This T cell receptor beta chain was recorded in a study of siplizumab effects on memory and regulatory T cells. Study findings and constraints: There appeared to be greater diversity in naive T cells than in memory cells, and naive T cells seemed major contributors to the alloresponse. Researchers could map only a minor fraction of alloreactive clones to unstimulated subsets. The study found that mappable alloreactive CD4+ clones averaged approximately 69% Treg-derived with siplizumab and around 30% in controls.

Clones were sequenced by immunoSEQ multiplex PCR, and TCRdb holds only the in-frame ones, with some missing. The sample holds about 110,000 clones, roughly nine tenths seen once. About this clone itself: What it binds is unknown.

Sequenced sample: Tregs sorted from blood. The receptor's source is a human donor in good health.

For the CDR3, the DNA is TGTGCCAGTCTATTCTTGGGGCTGGGATTCTACGAGCAGTACTTC. This codes for CASLFLGLGFYEQYF. V is TRBV6-6 and J is TRBJ2-7; D is possibly TRBD1 (5 bases). Trimming stripped 9 bases from V and 3 bases from J, with 21 bases between. The CDR3 extends over 15 amino acids. Germline assignment: CDR1 MNHNY and CDR2 SVGAGI (reference sequence).